The clone carrying this T cell receptor beta chain was observed a few times. Antigen unknown. This record belongs to a study of T cells in Graves' hyperthyroidism and ophthalmopathy. In the study overall: Once the initial diagnosis was made, peripheral blood was obtained before any treatment.

V lost 1 base, J lost 7 bases, and 7 bases lay in between. CDR3 length equals 12 residues. Germline V gene sequence: CDR1 SNHLY, CDR2 FYNNEI. Points from the study as a whole: Most thyroid clonotypes with frequency above 0.001 were detected in blood.

Amplified regions were TCR beta CDR3 sequences from RNA transcripts. HTBI primers drove first-round RT-PCR of the TCR CDR3. TCRdb reprocessed the multiplex PCR reads via MiXCR and lists one record per CDR3 protein. The sample has 750,000 to 900,000 distinct CDR3 sequences; 38% are singletons. The chain is built from TRBV2 and TRBJ2-5; D is ambiguous. This TCR derives from a man younger than 35 with Graves' hyperthyroidism. The specimen sequenced was blood. The CDR3 loop is CASSEDGWTQYF. CDR3 bases: TGTGCCAGCAGTGAAGATGGCTGGACCCAGTACTTC.